The entry that follows covers one T cell receptor (beta chain) sequence. CDR1 and CDR2 (germline): DFQATT, SNEGSKA (reference sequence). The CDR3 length is 14 residues. MiXCR, run by TCRdb on the PCR reads, gives a single entry per CDR3 protein. In the table there are 400,000 to 600,000 distinct CDR3 sequences, about 25% of which are singletons. This sample was taken from a study of molecular identifiers for immune sequencing clone quantification. The TCR originated in a human donor in good health. Some libraries in this study had Jurkat cell RNA spiked in. The V and J genes are TRBV20-1 and TRBJ2-3; D gene unclear. Sequencing was performed on naive CD8+ T cells from blood, with Jurkat cell RNA spiked in. Subset of the sample: FACS-sorted CD8+CD4-CCR7+CD45RA+ naive T cells. CDR3 nucleotide sequence: TGCAATGTTAGGCTACCGGCGGGCACAGATACGCAGTATTTT. The encoded protein is CNVRLPAGTDTQYF.